The source of this T cell receptor beta chain is a study of T cells in Graves' hyperthyroidism and ophthalmopathy. For the study at large: Peripheral blood sampling occurred at initial diagnosis, before any treatment.

The TCR beta CDR3 regions underwent amplification using RNA transcripts as the source. The study used the HTBI primer set for a first-round RT-PCR of the TCR CDR3. TCRdb used MiXCR to reprocess the multiplex PCR reads, holding one entry per CDR3 protein. This sample has around 570,000 distinct CDR3 sequences, with just under 20% found just once. This clonotype was detected ten times or more. Its antigen is still unknown. Trimming removed 2 bases from V and 2 bases from J, with 13 bases in between. This CDR3 is built from 15 residues. Germline V gene sequence: CDR1 ENHRY, CDR2 SYGVKD. Patients were excluded for uncontrolled infection, other autoimmune disease, pregnancy or lactation. Cells are PBMCs isolated from roughly 9.2 ml of fresh blood. Study-wide points: Ophthalmopathy was identified by the model a median about 6.4 months ahead of onset.

The V and J genes are TRBV10-3 and TRBJ2-7; D may be TRBD2 (5 bases). The sample taken for sequencing was blood. The TCR was taken from a man aged 40-49 years with Graves' ophthalmopathy. CDR3 sequence: CAISETLALTYEQYF. CDR3 coding DNA: TGTGCCATCAGTGAGACCCTAGCCCTAACCTACGAGCAGTACTTC.